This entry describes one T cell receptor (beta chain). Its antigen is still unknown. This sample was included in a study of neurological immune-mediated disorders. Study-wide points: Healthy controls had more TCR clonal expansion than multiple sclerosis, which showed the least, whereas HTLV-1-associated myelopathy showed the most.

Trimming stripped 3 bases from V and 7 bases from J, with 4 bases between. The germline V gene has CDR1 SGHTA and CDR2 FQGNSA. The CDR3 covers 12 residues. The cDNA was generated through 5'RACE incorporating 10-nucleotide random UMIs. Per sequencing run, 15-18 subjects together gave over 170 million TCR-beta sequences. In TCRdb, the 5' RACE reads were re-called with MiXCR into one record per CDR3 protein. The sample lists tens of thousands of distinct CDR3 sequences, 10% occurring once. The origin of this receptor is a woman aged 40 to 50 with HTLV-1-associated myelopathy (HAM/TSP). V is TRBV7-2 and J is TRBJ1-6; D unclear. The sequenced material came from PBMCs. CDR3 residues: CASSFQNSPLHF. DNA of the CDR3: TGTGCCAGCAGCTTTCAGAATTCACCCCTCCACTTT. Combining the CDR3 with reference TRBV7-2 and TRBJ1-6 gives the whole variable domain GAGVSQSPSNKVTEKGKDVELRCDPISGHTALYWYRQSLGQGLEFLIYFQGNSAPDKSGLPSDRFSAERTGGSVSTLTIQRTQQEDSAVYLCASSFQNSPLHFGNGTRLTVT.